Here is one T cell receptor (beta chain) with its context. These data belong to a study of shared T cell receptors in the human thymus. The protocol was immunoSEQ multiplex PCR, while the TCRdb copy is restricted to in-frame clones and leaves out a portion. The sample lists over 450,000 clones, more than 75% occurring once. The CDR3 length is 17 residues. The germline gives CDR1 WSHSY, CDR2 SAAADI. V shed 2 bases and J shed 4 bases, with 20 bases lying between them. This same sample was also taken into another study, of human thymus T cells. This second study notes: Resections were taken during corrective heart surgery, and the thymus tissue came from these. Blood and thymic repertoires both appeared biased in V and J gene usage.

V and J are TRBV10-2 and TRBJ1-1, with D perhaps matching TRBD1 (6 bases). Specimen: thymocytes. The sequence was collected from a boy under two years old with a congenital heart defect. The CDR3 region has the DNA TGCGCCAGCAGTGAGCCGAACCCCCGACAGGTGAGCACTGAAGCTTTCTTT. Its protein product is CASSEPNPRQVSTEAFF.